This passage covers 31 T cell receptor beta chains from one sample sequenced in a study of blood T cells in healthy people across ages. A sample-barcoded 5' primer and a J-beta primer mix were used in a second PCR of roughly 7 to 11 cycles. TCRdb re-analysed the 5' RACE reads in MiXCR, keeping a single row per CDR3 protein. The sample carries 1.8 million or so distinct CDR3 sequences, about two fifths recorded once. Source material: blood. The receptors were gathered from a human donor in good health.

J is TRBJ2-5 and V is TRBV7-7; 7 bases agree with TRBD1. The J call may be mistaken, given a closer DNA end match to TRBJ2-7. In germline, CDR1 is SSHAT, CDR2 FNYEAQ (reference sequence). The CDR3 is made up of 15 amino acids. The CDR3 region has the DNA TGTGCCAGCAGCCCGACAGGGTTTGGGGCGGGCGAGCAGTACTTC. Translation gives CASSPTGFGAGEQYF.

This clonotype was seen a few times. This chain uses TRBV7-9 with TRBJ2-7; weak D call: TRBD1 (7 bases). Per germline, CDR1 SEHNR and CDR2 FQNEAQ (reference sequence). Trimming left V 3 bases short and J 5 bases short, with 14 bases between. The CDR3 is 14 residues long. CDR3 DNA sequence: TGTGCCAGCAGCTTGGGGGGACAGTCCAACGAGCAGTACTTC. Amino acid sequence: CASSLGGQSNEQYF.

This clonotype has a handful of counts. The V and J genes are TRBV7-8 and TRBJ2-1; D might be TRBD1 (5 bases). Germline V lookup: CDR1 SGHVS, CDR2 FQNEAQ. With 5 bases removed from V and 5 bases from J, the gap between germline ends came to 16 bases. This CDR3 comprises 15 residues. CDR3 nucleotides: TGTGCCAGCAGCGCCCTTGGGGCTCGTCACAATGAGCAGTTCTTC. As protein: CASSALGARHNEQFF.

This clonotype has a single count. The CDR3 DNA is TGTGCCAGCAGTTACGGGACAGGGGAAACTGAAGCTTTCTTT. It translates to CASSYGTGETEAFF. The chain has TRBV12-3 or TRBV12-4 and TRBJ1-1; TRBD1 matches 10 bases. The CDR3 extends over 14 amino acids. With 4 bases clipped from V and 5 bases from J, the junction kept 4 bases outside the gene matches.

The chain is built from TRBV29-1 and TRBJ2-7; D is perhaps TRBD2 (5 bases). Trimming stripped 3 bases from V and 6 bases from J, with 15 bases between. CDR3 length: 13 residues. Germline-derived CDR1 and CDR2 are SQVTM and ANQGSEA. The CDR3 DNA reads TGCAGCGTTGAGTCTAGTGCGGGTGGCGAGCAGTACTTC. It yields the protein CSVESSAGGEQYF.

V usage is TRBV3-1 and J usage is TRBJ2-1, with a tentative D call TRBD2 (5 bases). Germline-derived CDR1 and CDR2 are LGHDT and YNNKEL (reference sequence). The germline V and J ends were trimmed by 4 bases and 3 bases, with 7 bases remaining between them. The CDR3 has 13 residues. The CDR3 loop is CASSRRDYNEQFF. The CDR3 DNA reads TGTGCCAGCAGCCGCCGGGACTACAATGAGCAGTTCTTC.

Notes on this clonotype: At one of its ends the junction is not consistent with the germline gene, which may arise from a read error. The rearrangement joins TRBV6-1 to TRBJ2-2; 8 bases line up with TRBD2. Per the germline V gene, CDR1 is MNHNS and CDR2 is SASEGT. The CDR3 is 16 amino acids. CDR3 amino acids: CASSEMGLEYIGKLFF. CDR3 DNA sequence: TGTGCCAGCAGTGAAATGGGACTAGAATATATCGGGAAGCTGTTTTTT.

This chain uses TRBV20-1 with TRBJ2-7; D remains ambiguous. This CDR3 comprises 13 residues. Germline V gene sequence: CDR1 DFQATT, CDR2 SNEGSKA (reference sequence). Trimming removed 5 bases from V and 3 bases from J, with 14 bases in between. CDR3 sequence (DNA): TGCAGTGCTGCCCCTGGGTCCAACTACGAGCAGTACTTC. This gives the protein CSAAPGSNYEQYF.

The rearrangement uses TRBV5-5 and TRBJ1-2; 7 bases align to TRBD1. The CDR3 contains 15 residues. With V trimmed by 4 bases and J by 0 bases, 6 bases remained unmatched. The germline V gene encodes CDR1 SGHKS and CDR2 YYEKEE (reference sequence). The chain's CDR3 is CASSREGQPNYGYTF. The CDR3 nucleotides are TGTGCCAGCAGCAGAGAGGGACAGCCTAACTATGGCTACACCTTC.

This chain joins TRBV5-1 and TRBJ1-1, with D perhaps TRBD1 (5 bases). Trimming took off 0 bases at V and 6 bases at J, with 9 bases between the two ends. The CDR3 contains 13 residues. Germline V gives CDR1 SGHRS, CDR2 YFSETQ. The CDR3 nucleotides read TGCGCCAGCAGCTTGGGGGGGTTGTCTGAAGCTTTCTTT. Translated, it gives CASSLGGLSEAFF.

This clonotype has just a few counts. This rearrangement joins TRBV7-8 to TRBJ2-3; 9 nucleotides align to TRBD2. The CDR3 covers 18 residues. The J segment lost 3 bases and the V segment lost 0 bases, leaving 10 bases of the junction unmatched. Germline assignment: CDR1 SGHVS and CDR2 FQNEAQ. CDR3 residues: CASSLAPPRAGGTDTQYF. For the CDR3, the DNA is TGTGCCAGCAGCTTAGCCCCGCCGAGGGCGGGGGGGACAGATACGCAGTATTTT.

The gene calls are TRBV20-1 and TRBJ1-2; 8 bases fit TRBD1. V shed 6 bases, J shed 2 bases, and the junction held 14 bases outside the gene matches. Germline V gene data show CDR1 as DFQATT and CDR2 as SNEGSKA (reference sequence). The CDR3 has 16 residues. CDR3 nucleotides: TGCAGTGCCCCCGGACAGGGAAAGGAGGTGAACTATGGCTACACCTTC. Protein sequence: CSAPGQGKEVNYGYTF.

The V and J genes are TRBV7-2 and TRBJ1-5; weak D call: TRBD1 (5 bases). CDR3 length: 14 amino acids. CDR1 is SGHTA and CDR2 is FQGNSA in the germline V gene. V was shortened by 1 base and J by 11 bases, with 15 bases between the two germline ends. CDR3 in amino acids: CASSLGDAQETQHF. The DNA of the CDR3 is TGTGCCAGCAGCTTAGGGGACGCTCAAGAGACCCAGCATTTT.

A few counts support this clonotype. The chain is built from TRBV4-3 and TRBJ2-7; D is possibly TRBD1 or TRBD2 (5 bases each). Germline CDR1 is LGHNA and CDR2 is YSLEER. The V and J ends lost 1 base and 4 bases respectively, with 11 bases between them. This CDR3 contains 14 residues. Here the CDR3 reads CASSQGGAIYEQYF. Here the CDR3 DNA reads TGCGCCAGCAGCCAAGGAGGGGCGATATACGAGCAGTACTTC.

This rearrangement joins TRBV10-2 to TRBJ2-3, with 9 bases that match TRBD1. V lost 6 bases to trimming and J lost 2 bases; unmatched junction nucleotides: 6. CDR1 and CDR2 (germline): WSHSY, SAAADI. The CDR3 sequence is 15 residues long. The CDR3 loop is CASSDTGGITDTQYF. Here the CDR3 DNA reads TGCGCCAGCAGCGACACAGGGGGCATCACAGATACGCAGTATTTT.

CDR3 amino acids: CASSPDLSSGANVLTF. CDR3 nucleotides: TGTGCCAGCAGCCCCGACCTTTCCTCTGGGGCCAACGTCCTGACTTTC. The chain joins TRBV4-2 to TRBJ2-6; D unresolved. This CDR3 has 16 amino acids. Germline loops: CDR1 LGHNA, CDR2 YNFKEQ. V shed 4 bases and J shed 0 bases, with 10 bases lying between them.

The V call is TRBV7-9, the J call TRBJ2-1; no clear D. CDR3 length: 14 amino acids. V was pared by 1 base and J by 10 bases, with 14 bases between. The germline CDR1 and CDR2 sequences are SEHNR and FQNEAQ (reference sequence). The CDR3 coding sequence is TGTGCCAGCAGCTTAGAGCCCCCTTTAGACGAGCAGTTCTTC. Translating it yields CASSLEPPLDEQFF.

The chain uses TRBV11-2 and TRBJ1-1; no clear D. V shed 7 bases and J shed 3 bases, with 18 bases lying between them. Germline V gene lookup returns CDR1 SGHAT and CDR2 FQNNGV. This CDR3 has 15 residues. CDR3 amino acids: CASTLIHGRDTEAFF. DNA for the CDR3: TGTGCCAGCACCCTTATACATGGGCGGGACACTGAAGCTTTCTTT.

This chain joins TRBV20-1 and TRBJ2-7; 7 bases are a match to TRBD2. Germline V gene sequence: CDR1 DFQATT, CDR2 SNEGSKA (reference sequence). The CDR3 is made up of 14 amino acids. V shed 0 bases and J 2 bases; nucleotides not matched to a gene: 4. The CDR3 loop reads CSARESSGAYEQYF. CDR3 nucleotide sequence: TGCAGTGCTAGAGAATCTAGCGGAGCCTACGAGCAGTACTTC.

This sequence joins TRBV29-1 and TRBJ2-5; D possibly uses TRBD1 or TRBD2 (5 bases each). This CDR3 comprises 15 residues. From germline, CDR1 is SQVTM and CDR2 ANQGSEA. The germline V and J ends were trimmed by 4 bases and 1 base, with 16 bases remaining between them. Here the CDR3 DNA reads TGCAGCGTTGGGACGGGATGGGGCCTCCAAGAGACCCAGTACTTC. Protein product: CSVGTGWGLQETQYF.

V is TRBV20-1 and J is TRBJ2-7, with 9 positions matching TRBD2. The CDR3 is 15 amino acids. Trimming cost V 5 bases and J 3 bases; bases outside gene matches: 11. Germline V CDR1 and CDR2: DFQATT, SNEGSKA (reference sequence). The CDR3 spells CSAPNIGTSFYEQYF. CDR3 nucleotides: TGCAGTGCTCCAAATATTGGGACTAGCTTCTACGAGCAGTACTTC.

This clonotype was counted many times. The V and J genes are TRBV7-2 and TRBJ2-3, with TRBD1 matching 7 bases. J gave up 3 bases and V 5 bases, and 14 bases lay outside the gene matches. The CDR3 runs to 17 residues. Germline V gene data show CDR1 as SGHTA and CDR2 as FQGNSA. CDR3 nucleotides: TGTGCCAGCAGCAGACGGACAGGACCTCAGGGTACAGATACGCAGTATTTT. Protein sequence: CASSRRTGPQGTDTQYF.

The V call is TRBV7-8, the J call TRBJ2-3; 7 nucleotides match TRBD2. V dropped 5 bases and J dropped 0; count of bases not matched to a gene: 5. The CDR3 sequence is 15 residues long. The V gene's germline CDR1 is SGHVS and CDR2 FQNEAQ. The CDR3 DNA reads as TGTGCCAGCAGCCCCCGGGAGGTTAGCACAGATACGCAGTATTTT. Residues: CASSPREVSTDTQYF. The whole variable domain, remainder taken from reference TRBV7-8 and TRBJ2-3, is GAGVSQSPRYKVAKRGQDVALRCDPISGHVSLFWYQQALGQGPEFLTYFQNEAQLDKSGLPSDRFFAERPEGSVSTLKIQRTQQEDSAVYLCASSPREVSTDTQYFGPGTRLTVL.

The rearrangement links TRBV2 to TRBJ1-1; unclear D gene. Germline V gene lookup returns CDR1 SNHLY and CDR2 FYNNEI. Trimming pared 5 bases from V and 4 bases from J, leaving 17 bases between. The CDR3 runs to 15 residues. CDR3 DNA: TGTGCCAGCAGTCTTCAGCGGGAGAGAGGCACTGAAGCTTTCTTT. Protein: CASSLQRERGTEAFF.

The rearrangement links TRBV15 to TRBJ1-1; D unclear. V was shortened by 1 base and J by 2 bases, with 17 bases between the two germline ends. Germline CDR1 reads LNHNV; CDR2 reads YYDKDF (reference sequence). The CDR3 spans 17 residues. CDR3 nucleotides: TGTGCCACCAGCAGAGTACGAACACTTAGCTCTAACACTGAAGCTTTCTTT. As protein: CATSRVRTLSSNTEAFF. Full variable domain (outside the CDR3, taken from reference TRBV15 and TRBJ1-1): DAMVIQNPRYQVTQFGKPVTLSCSQTLNHNVMYWYQQKSSQAPKLLFHYYDKDFNNEADTPDNFQSRRPNTSFCFLDIRSPGLGDTAMYLCATSRVRTLSSNTEAFFGQGTRLTVV.

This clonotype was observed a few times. As DNA, the CDR3 is TGTGCCAGCAGCTTGGGGTCGGCGGGGGACAATGAGCAGTTCTTC. This gives the protein CASSLGSAGDNEQFF. The chain links TRBV11-3 to TRBJ2-1; 7 bases match TRBD2. This CDR3 contains 15 residues. With V trimmed by 3 bases and J by 5 bases, 7 bases remained unmatched. The germline CDR1 and CDR2 sequences are SGHNT and YENEEA.

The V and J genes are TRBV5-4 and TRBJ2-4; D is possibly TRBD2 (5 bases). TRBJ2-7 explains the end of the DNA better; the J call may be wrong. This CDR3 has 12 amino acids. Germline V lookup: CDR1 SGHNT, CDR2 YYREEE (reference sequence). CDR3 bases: TGTGCCAGCAGCGGGGAGAACGGCGAGCAGTACTTC. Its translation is CASSGENGEQYF.

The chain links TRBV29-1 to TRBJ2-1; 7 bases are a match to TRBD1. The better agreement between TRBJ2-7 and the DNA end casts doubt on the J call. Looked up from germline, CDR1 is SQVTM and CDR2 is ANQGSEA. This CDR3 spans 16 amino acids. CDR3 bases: TGCAGCGTTGGGGACAGAAGGTTTAACGCCTACAATGAGCAGTACTTC. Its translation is CSVGDRRFNAYNEQYF.

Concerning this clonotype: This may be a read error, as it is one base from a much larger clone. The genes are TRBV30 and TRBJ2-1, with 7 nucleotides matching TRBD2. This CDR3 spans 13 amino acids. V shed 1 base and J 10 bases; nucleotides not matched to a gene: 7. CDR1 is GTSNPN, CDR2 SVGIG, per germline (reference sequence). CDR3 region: CAWSAAGYYEQFF. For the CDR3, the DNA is TGTGCCTGGAGTGCAGCGGGGTACTACGAGCAGTTCTTC.

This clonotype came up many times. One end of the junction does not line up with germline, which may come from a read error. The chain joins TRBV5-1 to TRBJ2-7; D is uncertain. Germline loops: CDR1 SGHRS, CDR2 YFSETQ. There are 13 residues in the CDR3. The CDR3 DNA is TGTGCCAGCAGCTTAGAGAACTCCTACGAGCAGTACTTC. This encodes CASSLENSYEQYF.

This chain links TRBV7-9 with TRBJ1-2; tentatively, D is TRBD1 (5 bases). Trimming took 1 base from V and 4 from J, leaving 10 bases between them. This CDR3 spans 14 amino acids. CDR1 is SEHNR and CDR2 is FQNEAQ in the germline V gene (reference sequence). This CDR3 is CASSLVDGGYGYTF. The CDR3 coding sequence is TGTGCCAGCAGCTTAGTTGACGGGGGCTATGGCTACACCTTC.